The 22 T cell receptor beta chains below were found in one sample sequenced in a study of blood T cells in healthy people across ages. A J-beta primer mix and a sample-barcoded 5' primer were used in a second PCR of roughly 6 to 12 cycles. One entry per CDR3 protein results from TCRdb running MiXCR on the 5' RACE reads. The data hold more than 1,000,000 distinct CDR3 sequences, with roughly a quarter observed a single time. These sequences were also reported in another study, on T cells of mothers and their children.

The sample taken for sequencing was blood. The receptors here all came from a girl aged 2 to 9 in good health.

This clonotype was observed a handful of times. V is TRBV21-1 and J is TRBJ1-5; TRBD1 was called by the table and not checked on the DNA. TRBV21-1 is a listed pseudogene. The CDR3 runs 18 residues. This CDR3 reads CASSKGRRGRRANQPQHF. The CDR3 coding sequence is TGTGCCAGCAGCAAAGGTCGGAGGGGGCGTCGGGCCAATCAGCCCCAGCATTTT.

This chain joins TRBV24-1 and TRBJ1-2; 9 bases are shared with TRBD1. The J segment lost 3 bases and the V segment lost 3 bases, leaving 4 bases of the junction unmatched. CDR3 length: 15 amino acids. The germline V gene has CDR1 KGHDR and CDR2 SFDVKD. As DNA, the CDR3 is TGTGCCACCAGTGATGATACAGGGGGCGACTATGGCTACACCTTC. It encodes CATSDDTGGDYGYTF.

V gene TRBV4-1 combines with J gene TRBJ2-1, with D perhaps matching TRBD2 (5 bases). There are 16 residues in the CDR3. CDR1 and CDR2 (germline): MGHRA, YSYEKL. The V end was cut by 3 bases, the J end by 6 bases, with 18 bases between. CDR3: CASSQGGLLRVNEQFF. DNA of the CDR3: TGCGCCAGCAGCCAGGGCGGACTGCTACGTGTCAATGAGCAGTTCTTC.

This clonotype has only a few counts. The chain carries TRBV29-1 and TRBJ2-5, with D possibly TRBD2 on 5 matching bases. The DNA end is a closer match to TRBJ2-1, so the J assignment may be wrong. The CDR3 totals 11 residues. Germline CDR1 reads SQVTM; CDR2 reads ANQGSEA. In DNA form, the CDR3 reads TGCAGTCACCAACTAGGCCCCGAGCAGTTCTTC. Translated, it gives CSHQLGPEQFF.

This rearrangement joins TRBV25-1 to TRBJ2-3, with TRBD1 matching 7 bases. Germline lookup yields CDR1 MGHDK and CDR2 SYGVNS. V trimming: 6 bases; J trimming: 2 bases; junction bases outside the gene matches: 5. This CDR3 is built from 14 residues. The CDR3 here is CASSDRVPTDTQYF. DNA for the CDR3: TGTGCCAGCAGCGACAGGGTCCCCACAGATACGCAGTATTTT.

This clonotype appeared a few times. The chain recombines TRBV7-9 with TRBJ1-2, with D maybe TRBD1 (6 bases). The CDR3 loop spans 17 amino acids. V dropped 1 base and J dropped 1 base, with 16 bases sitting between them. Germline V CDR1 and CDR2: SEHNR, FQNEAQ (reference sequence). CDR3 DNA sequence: TGTGCCAGCAGCTTAGGGCGGGGGGCCGGCGTTAACTATGGCTACACCTTC. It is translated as CASSLGRGAGVNYGYTF. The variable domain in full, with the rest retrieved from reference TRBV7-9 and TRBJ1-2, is DTGVSQNPRHKITKRGQNVTFRCDPISEHNRLYWYRQTLGQGPEFLTYFQNEAQLEKSRLLSDRFSAERPKGSFSTLEIQRTEQGDSAMYLCASSLGRGAGVNYGYTFGSGTRLTVV.

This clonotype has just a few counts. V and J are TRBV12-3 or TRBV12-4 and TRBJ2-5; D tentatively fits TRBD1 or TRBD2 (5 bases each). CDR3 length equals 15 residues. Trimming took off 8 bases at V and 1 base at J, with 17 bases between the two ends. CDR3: CASSSPGPVQETQYF. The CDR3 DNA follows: TGTGCCAGCTCTAGTCCGGGGCCAGTCCAAGAGACCCAGTACTTC.

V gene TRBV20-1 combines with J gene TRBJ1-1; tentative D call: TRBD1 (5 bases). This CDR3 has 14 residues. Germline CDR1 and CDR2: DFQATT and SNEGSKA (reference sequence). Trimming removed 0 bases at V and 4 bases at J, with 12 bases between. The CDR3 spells CSARDRGYGTEAFF. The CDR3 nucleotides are TGCAGTGCTAGAGATAGGGGATACGGCACTGAAGCTTTCTTT.

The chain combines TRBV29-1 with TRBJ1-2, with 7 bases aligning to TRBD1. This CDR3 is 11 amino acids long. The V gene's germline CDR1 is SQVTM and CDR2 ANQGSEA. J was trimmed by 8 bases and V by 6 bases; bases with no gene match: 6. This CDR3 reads CSVQGTGGYTF. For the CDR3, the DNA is TGCAGCGTACAGGGGACTGGGGGCTACACCTTC.

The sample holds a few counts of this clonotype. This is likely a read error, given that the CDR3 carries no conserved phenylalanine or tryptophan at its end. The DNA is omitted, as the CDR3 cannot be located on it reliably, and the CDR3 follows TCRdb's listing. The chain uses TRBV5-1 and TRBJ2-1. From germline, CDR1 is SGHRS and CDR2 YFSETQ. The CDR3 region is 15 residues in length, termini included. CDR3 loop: CASSPDFRSYNEQFV.

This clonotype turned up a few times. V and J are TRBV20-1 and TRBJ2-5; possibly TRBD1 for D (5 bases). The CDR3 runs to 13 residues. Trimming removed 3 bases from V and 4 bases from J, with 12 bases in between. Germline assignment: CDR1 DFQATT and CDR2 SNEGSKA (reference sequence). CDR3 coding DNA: TGCAGTGCTAGGGACACGGTTCCAGAGACCCAGTACTTC. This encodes CSARDTVPETQYF.

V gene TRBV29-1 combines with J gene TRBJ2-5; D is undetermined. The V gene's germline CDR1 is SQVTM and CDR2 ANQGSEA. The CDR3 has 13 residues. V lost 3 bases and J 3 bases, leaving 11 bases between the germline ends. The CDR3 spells CSVEGWAEETQYF. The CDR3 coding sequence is TGCAGCGTTGAGGGGTGGGCAGAAGAGACCCAGTACTTC.

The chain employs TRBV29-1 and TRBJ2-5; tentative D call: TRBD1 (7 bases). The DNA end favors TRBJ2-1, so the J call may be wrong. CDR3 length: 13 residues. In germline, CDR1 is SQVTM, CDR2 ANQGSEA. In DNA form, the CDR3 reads TGCAGCGTTGAGGTCAGGGGGGTAGGTGAGCAGTTCTTC. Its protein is CSVEVRGVGEQFF.

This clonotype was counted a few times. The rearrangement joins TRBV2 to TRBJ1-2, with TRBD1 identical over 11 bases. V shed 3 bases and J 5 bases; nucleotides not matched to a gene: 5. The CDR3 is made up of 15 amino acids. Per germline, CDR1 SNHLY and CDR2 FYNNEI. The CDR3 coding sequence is TGTGCCAGCAGTGACCCTGGACAGGGGGCGTATGGCTACACCTTC. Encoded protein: CASSDPGQGAYGYTF.

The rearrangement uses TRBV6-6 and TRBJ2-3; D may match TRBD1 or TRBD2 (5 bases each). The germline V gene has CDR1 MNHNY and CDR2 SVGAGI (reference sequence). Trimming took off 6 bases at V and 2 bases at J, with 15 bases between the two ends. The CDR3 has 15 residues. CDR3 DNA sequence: TGTGCCAGCAGGCCCCGGGACGTACCCACAGATACGCAGTATTTT. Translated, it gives CASRPRDVPTDTQYF.

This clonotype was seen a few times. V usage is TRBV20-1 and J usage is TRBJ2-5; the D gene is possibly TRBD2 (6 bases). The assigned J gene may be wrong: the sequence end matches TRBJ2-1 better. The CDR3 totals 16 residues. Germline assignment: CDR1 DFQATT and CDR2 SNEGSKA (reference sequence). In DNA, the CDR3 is TGCAGTGCTAGCCGCGGCGGTGCACTAGCCCGCAATGAGCAGTTCTTC. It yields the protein CSASRGGALARNEQFF.

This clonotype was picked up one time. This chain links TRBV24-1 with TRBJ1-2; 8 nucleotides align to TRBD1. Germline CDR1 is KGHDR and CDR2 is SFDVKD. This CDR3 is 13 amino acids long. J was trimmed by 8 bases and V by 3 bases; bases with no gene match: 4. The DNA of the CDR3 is TGTGCCACCAGTGATCGGACAGGGCACGGCTACACCTTC. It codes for CATSDRTGHGYTF.

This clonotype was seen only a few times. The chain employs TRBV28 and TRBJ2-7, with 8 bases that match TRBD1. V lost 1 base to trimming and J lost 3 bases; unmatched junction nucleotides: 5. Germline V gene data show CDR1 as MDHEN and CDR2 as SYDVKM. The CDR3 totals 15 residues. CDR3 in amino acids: CASSLYWDRIYEQYF. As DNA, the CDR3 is TGTGCCAGCAGTTTATATTGGGACAGGATCTACGAGCAGTACTTC. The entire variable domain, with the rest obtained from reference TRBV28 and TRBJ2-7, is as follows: DVKVTQSSRYLVKRTGEKVFLECVQDMDHENMFWYRQDPGLGLRLIYFSYDVKMKEKGDIPEGYSVSREKKERFSLILESASTNQTSMYLCASSLYWDRIYEQYFGPGTRLTVT.

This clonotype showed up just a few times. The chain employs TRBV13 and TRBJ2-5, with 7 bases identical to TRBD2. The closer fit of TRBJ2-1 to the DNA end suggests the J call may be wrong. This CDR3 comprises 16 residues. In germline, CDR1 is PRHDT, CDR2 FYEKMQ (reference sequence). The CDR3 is CASSSNEAGVMYEQFF. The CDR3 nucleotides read TGTGCCAGCAGCTCCAACGAGGCGGGAGTAATGTATGAGCAGTTCTTC.

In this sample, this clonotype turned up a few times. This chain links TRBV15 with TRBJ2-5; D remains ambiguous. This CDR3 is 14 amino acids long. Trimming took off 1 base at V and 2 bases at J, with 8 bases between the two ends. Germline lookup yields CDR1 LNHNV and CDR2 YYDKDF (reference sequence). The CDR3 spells CATSRAYVQETQYF. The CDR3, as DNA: TGTGCCACCAGCAGAGCCTACGTTCAAGAGACCCAGTACTTC.

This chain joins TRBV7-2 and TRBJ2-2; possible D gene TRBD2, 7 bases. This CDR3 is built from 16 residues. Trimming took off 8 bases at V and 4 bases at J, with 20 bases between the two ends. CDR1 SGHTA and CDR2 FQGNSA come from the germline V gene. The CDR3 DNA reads TGTGCCAGCCCACCTGGGCGGGGGCGCGTCACCGGGGAGCTGTTTTTT. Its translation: CASPPGRGRVTGELFF.

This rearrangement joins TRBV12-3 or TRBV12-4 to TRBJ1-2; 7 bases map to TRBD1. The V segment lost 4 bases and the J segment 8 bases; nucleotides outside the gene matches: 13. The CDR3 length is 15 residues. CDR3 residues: CASSSAGGAVSGYTF. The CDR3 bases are TGTGCCAGCAGTTCCGCAGGGGGAGCGGTCTCGGGCTACACCTTC.